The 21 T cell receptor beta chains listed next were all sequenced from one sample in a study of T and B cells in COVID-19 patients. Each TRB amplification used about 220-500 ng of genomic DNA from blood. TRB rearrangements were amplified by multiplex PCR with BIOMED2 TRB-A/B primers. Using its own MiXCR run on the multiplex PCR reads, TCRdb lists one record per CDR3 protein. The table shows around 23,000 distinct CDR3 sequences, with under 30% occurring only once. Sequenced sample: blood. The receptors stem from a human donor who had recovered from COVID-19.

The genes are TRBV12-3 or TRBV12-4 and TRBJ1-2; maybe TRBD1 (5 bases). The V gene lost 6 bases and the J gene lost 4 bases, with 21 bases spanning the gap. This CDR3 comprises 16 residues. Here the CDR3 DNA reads TGTGCCAGCAGCAGACAGTTGACAGCCAACCTCTATGGCTACACCTTC. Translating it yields CASSRQLTANLYGYTF.

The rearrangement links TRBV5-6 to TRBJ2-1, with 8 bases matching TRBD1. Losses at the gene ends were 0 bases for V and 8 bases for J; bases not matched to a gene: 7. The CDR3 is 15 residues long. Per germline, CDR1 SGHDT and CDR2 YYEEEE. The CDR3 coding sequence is TGTGCCAGCAGCTTGGGGCAGGGGGCCAGGGATGAGCAGTTCTTC. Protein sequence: CASSLGQGARDEQFF. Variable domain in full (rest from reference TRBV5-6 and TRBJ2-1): DAGVTQSPTHLIKTRGQQVTLRCSPKSGHDTVSWYQQALGQGPQFIFQYYEEEERQRGNFPDRFSGHQFPNYSSELNVNALLLGDSALYLCASSLGQGARDEQFFGPGTRLTVL.

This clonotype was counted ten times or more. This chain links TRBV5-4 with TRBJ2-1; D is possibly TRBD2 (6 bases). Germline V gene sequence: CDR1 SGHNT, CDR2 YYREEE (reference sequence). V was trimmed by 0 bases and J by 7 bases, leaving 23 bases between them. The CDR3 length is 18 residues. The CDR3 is CASSLVRDSTHLSNEQFF. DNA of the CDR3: TGTGCCAGCAGCTTGGTCAGGGACTCCACACACCTCTCAAATGAGCAGTTCTTC. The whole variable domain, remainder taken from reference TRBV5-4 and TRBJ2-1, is ETGVTQSPTHLIKTRGQQVTLRCSSQSGHNTVSWYQQALGQGPQFIFQYYREEENGRGNFPPRFSGLQFPNYSSELNVNALELDDSALYLCASSLVRDSTHLSNEQFFGPGTRLTVL.

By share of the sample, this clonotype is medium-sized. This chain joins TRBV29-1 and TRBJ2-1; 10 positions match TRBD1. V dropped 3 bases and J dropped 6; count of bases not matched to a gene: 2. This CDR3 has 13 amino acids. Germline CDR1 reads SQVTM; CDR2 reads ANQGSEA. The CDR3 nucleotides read TGCAGCGTTGATGGGACAGGGGTCAATGAGCAGTTCTTC. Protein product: CSVDGTGVNEQFF.

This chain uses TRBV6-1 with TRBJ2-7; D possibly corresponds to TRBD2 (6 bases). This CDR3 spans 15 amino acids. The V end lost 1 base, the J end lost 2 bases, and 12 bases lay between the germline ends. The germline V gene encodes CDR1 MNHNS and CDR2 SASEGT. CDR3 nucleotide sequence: TGTGCCAGCAGTGAAGTCCCGGGAGCCCCCTACGAGCAGTACTTC. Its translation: CASSEVPGAPYEQYF.

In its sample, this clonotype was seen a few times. CDR3 DNA sequence: TGTGCCAGCAGTTACTCTGGAGGGGTGCATCAGCCCCAGCATTTT. Amino acid sequence: CASSYSGGVHQPQHF. This rearrangement joins TRBV6-5 to TRBJ1-5, with a tentative D call TRBD1 (5 bases). The CDR3 totals 15 residues. Between the trimmed V and J ends, which lost 0 bases and 5 bases, there was a span of 11 bases. The V gene's germline CDR1 is MNHEY and CDR2 SVGAGI.

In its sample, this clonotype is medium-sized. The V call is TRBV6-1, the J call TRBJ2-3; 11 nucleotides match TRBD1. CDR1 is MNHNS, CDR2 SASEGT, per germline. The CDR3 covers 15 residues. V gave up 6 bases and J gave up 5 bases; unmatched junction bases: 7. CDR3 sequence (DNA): TGTGCCAGCAGCGGACAGGGGGCTATTGGAGATACGCAGTATTTT. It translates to CASSGQGAIGDTQYF.

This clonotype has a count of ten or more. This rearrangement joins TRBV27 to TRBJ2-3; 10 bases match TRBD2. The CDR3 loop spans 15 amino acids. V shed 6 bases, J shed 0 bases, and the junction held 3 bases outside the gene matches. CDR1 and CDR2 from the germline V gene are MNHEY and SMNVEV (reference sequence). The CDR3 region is CASRLAGVSTDTQYF. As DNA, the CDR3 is TGTGCCAGCAGGCTAGCGGGAGTTAGCACAGATACGCAGTATTTT.

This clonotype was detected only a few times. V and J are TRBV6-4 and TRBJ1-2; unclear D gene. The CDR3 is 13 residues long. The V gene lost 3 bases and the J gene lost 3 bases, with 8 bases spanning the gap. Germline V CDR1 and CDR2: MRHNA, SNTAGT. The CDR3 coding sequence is TGTGCCAGCAGTGAGTACGGAGACTATGGCTACACCTTC. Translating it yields CASSEYGDYGYTF.

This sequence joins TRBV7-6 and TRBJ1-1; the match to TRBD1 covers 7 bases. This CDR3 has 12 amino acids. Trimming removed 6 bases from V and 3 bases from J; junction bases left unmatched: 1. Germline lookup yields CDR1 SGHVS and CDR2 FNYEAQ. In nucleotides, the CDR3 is TGTGCCAGCAGGGGACAGTACACTGAAGCTTTCTTT. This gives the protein CASRGQYTEAFF. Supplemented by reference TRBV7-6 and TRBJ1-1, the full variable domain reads GAGVSQSPRYKVTKRGQDVALRCDPISGHVSLYWYRQALGQGPEFLTYFNYEAQQDKSGLPNDRFSAERPEGSISTLTIQRTEQRDSAMYRCASRGQYTEAFFGQGTRLTVV.

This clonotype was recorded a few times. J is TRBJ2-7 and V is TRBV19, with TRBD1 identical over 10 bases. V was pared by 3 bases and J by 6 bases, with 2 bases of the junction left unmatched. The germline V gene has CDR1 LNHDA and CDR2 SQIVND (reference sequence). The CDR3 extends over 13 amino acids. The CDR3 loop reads CASSIRDRGEQYF. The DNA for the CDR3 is TGTGCCAGTAGTATCCGGGACAGGGGCGAGCAGTACTTC. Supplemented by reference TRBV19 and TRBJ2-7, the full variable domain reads DGGITQSPKYLFRKEGQNVTLSCEQNLNHDAMYWYRQDPGQGLRLIYYSQIVNDFQKGDIAEGYSVSREKKESFPLTVTSAQKNPTAFYLCASSIRDRGEQYFGPGTRLTVT.

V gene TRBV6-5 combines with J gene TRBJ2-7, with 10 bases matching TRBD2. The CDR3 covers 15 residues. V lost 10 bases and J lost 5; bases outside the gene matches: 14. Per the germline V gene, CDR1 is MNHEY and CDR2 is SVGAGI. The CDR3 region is CAIEVGLAGVNEQYF. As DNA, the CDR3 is TGTGCCATCGAGGTTGGGCTAGCGGGAGTTAACGAGCAGTACTTC.

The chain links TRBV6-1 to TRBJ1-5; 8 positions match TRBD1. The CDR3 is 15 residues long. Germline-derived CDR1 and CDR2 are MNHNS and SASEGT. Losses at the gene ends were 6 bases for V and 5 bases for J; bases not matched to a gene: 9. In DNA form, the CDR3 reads TGTGCCAGCAGAGTAGGACAGGGCACCCATCAGCCCCAGCATTTT. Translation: CASRVGQGTHQPQHF.

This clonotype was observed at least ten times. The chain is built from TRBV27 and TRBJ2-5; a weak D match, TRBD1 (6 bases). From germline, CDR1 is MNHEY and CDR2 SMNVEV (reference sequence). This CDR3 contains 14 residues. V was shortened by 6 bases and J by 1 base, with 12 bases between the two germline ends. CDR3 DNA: TGTGCCAGCAGCCGAGGGGACACCCAAGAGACCCAGTACTTC. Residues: CASSRGDTQETQYF.

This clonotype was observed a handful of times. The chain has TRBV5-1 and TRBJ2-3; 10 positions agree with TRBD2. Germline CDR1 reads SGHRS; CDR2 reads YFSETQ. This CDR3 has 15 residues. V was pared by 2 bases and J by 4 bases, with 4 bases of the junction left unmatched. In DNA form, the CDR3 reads TGCGCCAGCAGCTTTAGCGGGAGGCAGGCAGATACGCAGTATTTT. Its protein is CASSFSGRQADTQYF.

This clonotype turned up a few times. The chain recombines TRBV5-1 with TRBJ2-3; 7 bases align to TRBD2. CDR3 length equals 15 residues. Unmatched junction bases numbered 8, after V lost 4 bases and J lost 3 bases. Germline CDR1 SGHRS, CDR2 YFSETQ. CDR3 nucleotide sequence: TGCGCCAGCAGCCGCGGCGGGACTACGACAGATACGCAGTATTTT. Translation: CASSRGGTTTDTQYF.

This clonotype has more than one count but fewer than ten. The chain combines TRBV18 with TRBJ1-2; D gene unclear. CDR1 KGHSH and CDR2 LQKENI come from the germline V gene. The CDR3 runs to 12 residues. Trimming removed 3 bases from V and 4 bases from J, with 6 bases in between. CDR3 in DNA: TGTGCCAGCTCACCCGTCAGCTATGGCTACACCTTC. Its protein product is CASSPVSYGYTF.

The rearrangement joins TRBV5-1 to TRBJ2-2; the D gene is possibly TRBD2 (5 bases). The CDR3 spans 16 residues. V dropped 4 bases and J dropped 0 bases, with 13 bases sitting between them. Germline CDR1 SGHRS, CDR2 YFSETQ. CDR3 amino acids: CASSQNSGTNTGELFF. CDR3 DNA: TGCGCCAGCAGCCAGAATTCGGGGACGAACACCGGGGAGCTGTTTTTT. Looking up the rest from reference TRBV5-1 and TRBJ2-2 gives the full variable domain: KAGVTQTPRYLIKTRGQQVTLSCSPISGHRSVSWYQQTPGQGLQFLFEYFSETQRNKGNFPGRFSGRQFSNSRSEMNVSTLELGDSALYLCASSQNSGTNTGELFFGEGSRLTVL.

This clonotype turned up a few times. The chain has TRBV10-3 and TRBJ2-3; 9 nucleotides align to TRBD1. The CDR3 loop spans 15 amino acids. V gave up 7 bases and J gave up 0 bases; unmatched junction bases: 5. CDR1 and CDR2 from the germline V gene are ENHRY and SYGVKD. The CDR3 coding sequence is TGTGCCATCACCACGACAGGGGGAAGCACAGATACGCAGTATTTT. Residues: CAITTTGGSTDTQYF.

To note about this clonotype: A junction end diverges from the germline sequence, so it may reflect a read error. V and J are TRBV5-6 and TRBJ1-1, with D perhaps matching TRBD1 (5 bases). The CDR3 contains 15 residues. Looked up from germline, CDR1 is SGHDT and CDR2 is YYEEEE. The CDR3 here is CASSLVGRDITEAFF. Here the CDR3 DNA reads TGCGCCAGCAGCTTGGTCGGCAGGGATATCACTGAAGCTTTCTTT.

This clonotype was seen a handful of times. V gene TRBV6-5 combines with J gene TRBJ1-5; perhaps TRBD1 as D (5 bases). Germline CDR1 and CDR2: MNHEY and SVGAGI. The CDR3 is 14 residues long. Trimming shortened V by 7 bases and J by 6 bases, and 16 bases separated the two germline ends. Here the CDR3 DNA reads TGTGCCAGCACCCTCGACAGCATAGGTCAGCCCCAGCATTTT. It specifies CASTLDSIGQPQHF.